The 25 T cell receptor beta chains in this list originate from one sample, sequenced in a study of early T cells in non-severe SARS-CoV-2 infection. TCRdb ran MiXCR on the 5' RACE reads and lists one entry per CDR3 protein. Among fewer than 60,000 distinct CDR3 sequences listed, 7.5% to 10% were seen once. The sample comprised whole blood. The receptors were sampled from an adult who was a healthcare worker with PCR-confirmed SARS-CoV-2 infection or an uninfected control (not recorded which).

This clonotype was picked up a small number of times. This chain connects TRBV14 to TRBJ2-7; the D is unclear. The germline gives CDR1 SGHDN, CDR2 FVKESK. The ends were cut back, 1 base at V and 4 bases at J, with 8 bases in the middle. The CDR3 runs to 13 residues. The CDR3 nucleotides are TGTGCCAGCAGCCAAGGCCAGGAGTACGAGCAGTACTTC. Its translation is CASSQGQEYEQYF.

This clonotype was detected ten times or more. The CDR3 nucleotides are TGTGCCAGCAGTTACCTAGGAGGGGGGTGGTTCTTC. The encoded protein is CASSYLGGGWFF. V is TRBV6-5 and J is TRBJ2-1; perhaps D is TRBD1 or TRBD2 (6 bases each). The V and J ends lost 2 bases and 15 bases respectively, with 14 bases between them. Germline assignment: CDR1 MNHEY and CDR2 SVGAGI. The CDR3 spans 12 residues.

The rearrangement joins TRBV28 to TRBJ2-3; D gene unclear. Trimming cost V 3 bases and J 6 bases, with 4 bases left between them. The CDR3 is made up of 11 amino acids. CDR1 and CDR2 from the germline V gene are MDHEN and SYDVKM. The CDR3 reads CASSFVDTQYF. CDR3 nucleotide sequence: TGTGCCAGCAGTTTTGTGGATACGCAGTATTTT.

This clonotype was picked up many times. V and J are TRBV20-1 and TRBJ2-7; no reliable D call. Deletions cut 2 bases from V and 3 bases from J, with 8 bases between. The CDR3 contains 12 residues. CDR1 and CDR2 from the germline V gene are DFQATT and SNEGSKA (reference sequence). The CDR3 DNA sequence: TGCAGTGCTAGAAGCGACTTCTACGAGCAGTACTTC. The encoded protein is CSARSDFYEQYF.

This clonotype was recorded a few times. V and J are TRBV27 and TRBJ2-1, with 9 positions matching TRBD2. There are 16 residues in the CDR3. V lost 5 bases, J lost 2 bases, and 7 bases stayed unmatched. Germline lookup yields CDR1 MNHEY and CDR2 SMNVEV (reference sequence). CDR3: CASSRPIAGAYNEQFF. The CDR3 DNA reads TGTGCCAGCAGTCGACCCATAGCGGGAGCCTACAATGAGCAGTTCTTC.

As to this clonotype: A single base separates this from a much larger clone, so it may be a read error. This sequence joins TRBV28 and TRBJ2-3; D is unresolved. Between the trimmed V and J ends, which lost 3 bases and 4 bases, there was a span of 8 bases. The CDR3 runs 13 residues. Germline V lookup: CDR1 MDHEN, CDR2 SYDVKM. The CDR3 DNA sequence: TGTGCCAGCAGTTTGGCCAACCCAGATACGCAGTATTTT. Encoded protein: CASSLANPDTQYF.

This clonotype was observed many times. The chain joins TRBV20-1 to TRBJ1-5, with 9 bases aligning to TRBD1. This CDR3 has 17 residues. Germline lookup yields CDR1 DFQATT and CDR2 SNEGSKA (reference sequence). V shed 3 bases and J 5 bases; nucleotides not matched to a gene: 14. The CDR3 here is CSASGTGSTFAHQPQHF. The CDR3 nucleotides are TGCAGTGCTAGTGGGACAGGGTCGACATTCGCCCATCAGCCCCAGCATTTT.

The chain recombines TRBV3-1 with TRBJ1-4; D may be TRBD1 (6 bases). This CDR3 spans 15 amino acids. V was trimmed by 1 base and J by 8 bases, leaving 14 bases between them. Germline loops: CDR1 LGHDT, CDR2 YNNKEL (reference sequence). This chain's CDR3 is CASSQGQAWGEKLFF. The DNA for the CDR3 is TGTGCCAGCAGCCAAGGACAGGCCTGGGGGGAAAAACTGTTTTTT.

This clonotype showed up many times. V gene TRBV7-2 combines with J gene TRBJ1-1; the match to TRBD1 covers 7 bases. CDR3 length equals 15 residues. Germline V gives CDR1 SGHTA, CDR2 FQGNSA. V was clipped by 1 base and J by 4 bases; unmatched bases: 6. CDR3 region: CASSLVGGSGTEAFF. CDR3 DNA sequence: TGTGCCAGCAGCTTAGTAGGGGGCTCAGGCACTGAAGCTTTCTTT.

This clonotype was seen repeatedly, ten times or more. V usage is TRBV4-1 and J usage is TRBJ2-7, with TRBD2 identical over 11 bases. The length of the CDR3 is 15 residues. Germline-derived CDR1 and CDR2 are MGHRA and YSYEKL. The V and J ends lost 4 bases and 2 bases, in that order; junction bases with no gene match: 4. CDR3 residues: CASSLTSGTPYEQYF. DNA for the CDR3: TGCGCCAGCAGCCTGACTAGCGGGACTCCCTACGAGCAGTACTTC.

This clonotype was detected a few times. The genes are TRBV28 and TRBJ1-2; D remains ambiguous. This CDR3 contains 14 residues. Germline CDR1 MDHEN, CDR2 SYDVKM. Trimming took 6 bases from V and 0 from J, leaving 11 bases between them. In DNA form, the CDR3 reads TGTGCCAGCAGGGCATATCTAGCTAACTATGGCTACACCTTC. The encoded protein is CASRAYLANYGYTF.

The chain recombines TRBV19 with TRBJ1-5; TRBD1 matches 9 bases. Germline trimming cut 6 bases from V and 5 bases from J; bases unmatched to any gene: 11. Germline V lookup: CDR1 LNHDA, CDR2 SQIVND (reference sequence). CDR3 length equals 16 residues. CDR3 region: CASSVPGTGMDQPQHF. In DNA, the CDR3 is TGTGCCAGTAGCGTTCCCGGGACAGGGATGGATCAGCCCCAGCATTTT.

The chain joins TRBV28 to TRBJ1-4; the D is unclear. Germline CDR1 MDHEN, CDR2 SYDVKM. V was clipped by 5 bases and J by 5 bases, with 6 bases between them. This CDR3 spans 12 amino acids. The CDR3 loop is CASSPGNEKLFF. The CDR3 nucleotides read TGTGCCAGCAGTCCTGGAAATGAAAAACTGTTTTTT.

The CDR3 region is CSARDRTTDGPDTQYF. In DNA, the CDR3 is TGCAGTGCTAGAGATAGGACTACCGACGGCCCTGATACGCAGTATTTT. The chain has TRBV20-1 and TRBJ2-3; D is possibly TRBD2 (6 bases). Germline V gene data show CDR1 as DFQATT and CDR2 as SNEGSKA (reference sequence). Deletions cut 0 bases from V and 6 bases from J, with 19 bases between. The CDR3 is 16 residues long.

At least ten counts were recorded for this clonotype. The rearrangement joins TRBV29-1 to TRBJ2-1; TRBD1 aligns across 9 bases. Germline values: CDR1 SQVTM, CDR2 ANQGSEA. Germline trimming cut 7 bases from V and 7 bases from J; bases unmatched to any gene: 11. This CDR3 spans 14 amino acids. CDR3 DNA: TGCAGCGCGGGAACAGGGGGCGCTTATAATGAGCAGTTCTTC. This codes for CSAGTGGAYNEQFF.

This clonotype was seen repeatedly, ten times or more. V is TRBV20-1 and J is TRBJ2-1, with TRBD2 identical over 10 bases. The V gene end was trimmed by 0 bases and the J gene end by 12 bases; junction bases not matched to a gene: 8. The CDR3 loop spans 14 amino acids. CDR1 is DFQATT, CDR2 SNEGSKA, per germline (reference sequence). This CDR3 reads CSARDTSGILGQFF. DNA of the CDR3: TGCAGTGCTAGAGATACTAGCGGGATATTGGGGCAGTTCTTC.

The rearrangement joins TRBV29-1 to TRBJ2-4; 14 nucleotides agree with TRBD2. The CDR3 runs to 18 residues. V lost 5 bases, J lost 0 bases, and 9 bases stayed unmatched. CDR1 SQVTM and CDR2 ANQGSEA come from the germline V gene. The CDR3 spells CSVISGTSGSLAKNIQYF. The CDR3 bases are TGCAGCGTTATCAGTGGGACTAGCGGGAGCTTAGCCAAAAACATTCAGTACTTC.

This clonotype is medium-sized within its sample. V is TRBV27 and J is TRBJ2-3; 10 positions match TRBD2. CDR1 and CDR2 from the germline V gene are MNHEY and SMNVEV (reference sequence). The CDR3 length is 16 residues. V trimming: 6 bases; J trimming: 3 bases; junction bases outside the gene matches: 9. The CDR3 loop reads CASSHRASGSTDTQYF. The CDR3 bases are TGTGCCAGCAGCCACAGGGCTAGCGGGAGTACAGATACGCAGTATTTT.

V gene TRBV6-2 or TRBV6-3 combines with J gene TRBJ2-2, with 7 bases matching TRBD1. CDR3 length: 15 residues. Unmatched junction bases numbered 11, after V lost 7 bases and J lost 6 bases. Germline V gene sequence: CDR1 MNHEY, CDR2 SVGEGT. DNA for the CDR3: TGTGCCAGCAACCGAGGAACAGGGGTCGCCGGGGAGCTGTTTTTT. Translation: CASNRGTGVAGELFF.

CDR3 residues: CAIGQGRQPQHF. The CDR3 nucleotides read TGTGCCATCGGACAGGGGAGACAGCCCCAGCATTTT. The chain is built from TRBV10-3 and TRBJ1-5; 9 bases line up with TRBD1. V lost 8 bases, J lost 7 bases, and 3 bases stayed unmatched. This CDR3 contains 12 residues. Germline V gives CDR1 ENHRY, CDR2 SYGVKD.

This clonotype was counted many times. The chain has TRBV2 and TRBJ1-5, with 8 bases aligning to TRBD1. In germline, CDR1 is SNHLY, CDR2 FYNNEI. Trimming cost V 6 bases and J 1 base; bases outside gene matches: 2. This CDR3 is built from 14 residues. The chain's CDR3 is CASSGQGSNQPQHF. In nucleotides, the CDR3 is TGTGCCAGCAGCGGACAGGGAAGCAATCAGCCCCAGCATTTT.

V and J are TRBV12-3 or TRBV12-4 and TRBJ1-4; TRBD1 agrees at 11 bases. With 6 bases clipped from V and 8 bases from J, the junction kept 5 bases outside the gene matches. This CDR3 is 14 amino acids long. The DNA for the CDR3 is TGTGCCAGCAGCCGGACAGGGGGCTTGGAAAAACTGTTTTTT. Translation: CASSRTGGLEKLFF.

This chain joins TRBV28 and TRBJ2-3; 12 nucleotides line up with TRBD2. The junction had 9 bases not matched to a gene; V was cut back by 5 bases and J by 0 bases. This CDR3 has 18 residues. Germline-derived CDR1 and CDR2 are MDHEN and SYDVKM. The chain's CDR3 is CASSPSLGTSGSTDTQYF. CDR3 nucleotides: TGTGCCAGCAGTCCCTCCCTCGGGACTAGCGGGAGCACAGATACGCAGTATTTT.

V is TRBV6-6 and J is TRBJ1-6; tentatively, D is TRBD1 (5 bases). The CDR3 runs 15 residues. Germline values: CDR1 MNHNY, CDR2 SVGAGI (reference sequence). V was pared by 2 bases and J by 5 bases, with 10 bases between. CDR3 coding DNA: TGTGCCAGCAGTTACAAGGGACGGAATAATTCACCCCTCCACTTT. Translated: CASSYKGRNNSPLHF.

The chain carries TRBV6-2 or TRBV6-3 and TRBJ2-1, with D possibly TRBD1 on 5 matching bases. Germline V gives CDR1 MNHEY, CDR2 SVGEGT. V gave up 3 bases and J gave up 6 bases, with 15 bases separating them. The CDR3 extends over 15 amino acids. The CDR3 DNA sequence: TGTGCCAGCAGTTATAAGGGGCTCTATGGCAATGAGCAGTTCTTC. Protein product: CASSYKGLYGNEQFF.